The entry below describes one T cell receptor beta chain. Its target is unknown. The conserved closing phenylalanine or tryptophan is absent in this CDR3, likely reflecting a read error. From the reads, TCRdb called clonotypes with MiXCR, one entry per CDR3 protein. The sample holds a few hundred thousand distinct CDR3 sequences, roughly 29% seen once. The sample originates from a study of T cell repertoires in cytomegalovirus infection. Across the study: Well-studied HLA-B-restricted CMV epitopes were used in the study alongside recently identified HLA-C-restricted ones. Matching HLA type, along with CMV infection, was indicated by public TCR beta signatures.

Broader study findings: Carriers of CMV and the relevant HLA type were discriminated by public TCR beta frequency. It was HLA-C-restricted CMV-specific TCR beta clonotypes that dominated the response ex vivo.

Trimming cost V 3 bases and J 0 bases, with 4 bases left between them. Germline CDR1 is LGHNA and CDR2 is YNFKEQ. This CDR3 spans 13 amino acids. The chain couples TRBV4-2 to TRBJ2-3; D remains ambiguous. The material was cultured PBMCs, obtained from culture after CMV antigen stimulation. The sequence derives from a human donor in good health (CMV status not recorded). Some clones in this sample may be carry-over from other donors' samples. In DNA form, the CDR3 reads TGTGCCAGCAGCCAGGTCAGCACAGATACGCAGTATTAT. The encoded protein is CASSQVSTDTQYY.